This T cell receptor (beta chain) was observed in a study of cytomegalovirus exposure and HLA in healthy donors. The PCR had 60 Vbeta and 13 Jbeta primers. Generated by immunoSEQ multiplex PCR, the TCRdb table keeps only in-frame clones and is missing some. Its table records around 64,000 clones. Findings of the study overall: It was reportedly the case that the classifier diagnosed cytomegalovirus status with high specificity and sensitivity.

This CDR3 comprises 16 residues. The V end was cut by 1 base, the J end by 7 bases, with 17 bases between. Germline assignment: CDR1 SGHRS and CDR2 YFSETQ. In the case of this clone: No antigen is known for it.

The V call is TRBV5-1, the J call TRBJ1-4; no clear D gene. Sequenced input: PBMCs. The source is a female donor in good health and CMV-seropositive. As DNA, the CDR3 is TGCGCCAGCAGCTTGCAAGGTACAGTAGGAGGTGAAAAACTGTTTTTT. It codes for CASSLQGTVGGEKLFF.